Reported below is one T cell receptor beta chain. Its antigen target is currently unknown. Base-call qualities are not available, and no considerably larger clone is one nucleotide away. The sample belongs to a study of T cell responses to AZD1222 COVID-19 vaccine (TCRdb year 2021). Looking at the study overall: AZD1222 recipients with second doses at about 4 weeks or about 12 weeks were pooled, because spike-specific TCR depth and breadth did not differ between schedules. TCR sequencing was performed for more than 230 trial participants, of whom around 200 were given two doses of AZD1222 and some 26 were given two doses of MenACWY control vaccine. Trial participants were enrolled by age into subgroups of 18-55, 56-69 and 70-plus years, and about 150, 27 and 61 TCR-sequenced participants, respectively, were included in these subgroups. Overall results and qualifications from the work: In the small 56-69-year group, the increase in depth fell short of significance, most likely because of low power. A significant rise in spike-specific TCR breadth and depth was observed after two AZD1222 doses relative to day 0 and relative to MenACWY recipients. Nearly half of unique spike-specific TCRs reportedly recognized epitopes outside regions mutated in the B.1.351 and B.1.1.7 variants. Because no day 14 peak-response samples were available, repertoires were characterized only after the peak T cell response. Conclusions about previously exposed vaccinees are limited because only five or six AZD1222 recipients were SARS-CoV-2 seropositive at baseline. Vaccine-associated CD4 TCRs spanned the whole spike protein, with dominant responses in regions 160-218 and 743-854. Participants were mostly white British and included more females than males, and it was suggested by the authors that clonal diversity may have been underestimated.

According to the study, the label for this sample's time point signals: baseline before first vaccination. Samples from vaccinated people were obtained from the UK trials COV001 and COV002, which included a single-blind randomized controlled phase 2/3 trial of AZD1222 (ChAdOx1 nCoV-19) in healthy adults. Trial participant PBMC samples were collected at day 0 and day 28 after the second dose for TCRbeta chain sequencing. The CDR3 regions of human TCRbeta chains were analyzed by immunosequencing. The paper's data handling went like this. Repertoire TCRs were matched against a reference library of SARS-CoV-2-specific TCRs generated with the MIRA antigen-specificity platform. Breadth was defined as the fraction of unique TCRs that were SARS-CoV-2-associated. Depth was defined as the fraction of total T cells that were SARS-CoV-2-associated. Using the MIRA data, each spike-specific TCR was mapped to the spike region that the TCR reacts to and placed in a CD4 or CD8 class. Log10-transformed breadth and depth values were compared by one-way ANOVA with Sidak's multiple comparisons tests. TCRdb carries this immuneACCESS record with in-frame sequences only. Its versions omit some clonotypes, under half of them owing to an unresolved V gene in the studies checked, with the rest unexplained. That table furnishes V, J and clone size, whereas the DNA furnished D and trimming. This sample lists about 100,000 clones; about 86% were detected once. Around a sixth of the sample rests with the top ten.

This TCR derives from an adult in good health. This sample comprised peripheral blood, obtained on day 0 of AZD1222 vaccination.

The nucleotide sequence reads as follows: TGTGCCAGCTCACCATCCCAGGGGGCGCGAGGAACTGAAGCTTTCTTT. Its translation is CASSPSQGARGTEAFF. Recombination joined TRBV18 with TRBJ1-1; TRBD1 agrees with 8 junctional bases. The CDR3 holds 16 amino acids from the cysteine to the phenylalanine. Kept here is only the CDR3 DNA, which spans 48 bases and is read in frame from base 1. The V end gives up 2 bases and the J end 5 bases, leaving 10 bases in the junction not matched to a gene. The CDR1 and CDR2 encoded by the germline V gene are KGHSH and LQKENI.